This TCR beta chain was identified in a study of blood T cell dynamics during melanoma immunotherapy. CDR1 is SGHTA and CDR2 is FQGTGA in the germline V gene. There are 13 residues in the CDR3. The V and J ends lost 2 bases and 5 bases respectively, with 7 bases between them. Regarding time point: pre-treatment baseline. Blood was drawn before treatment and at week 3 after checkpoint blockade. At 12 weeks after first infusion, RECIST 1.1 defined response for most patients. A fixed DNA input of around 0.35 ug was used per bulk PBMC sample. The method was immunoSEQ multiplex PCR; TCRdb's version includes in-frame clones alone and lacks a portion of them. The sample includes fewer than 11,000 clones, around 91% of them seen just once.

The J gene is TRBJ2-1, the V gene TRBV7-3; D remains unclear. The sequence derives from a human donor with melanoma. Sequenced material: blood, taken from a patient treated with checkpoint blockade. CDR3 nucleotides: TGTGCCAGCAGCTTAGGACGTAACAATGAGCAGTTCTTC. Its translation is CASSLGRNNEQFF.